These 32 T cell receptor beta chains were all obtained from the same sample, sequenced in a study of blood T cell repertoires in COVID-19. The protocol was immunoSEQ multiplex PCR, while the TCRdb copy is restricted to in-frame clones and leaves out a portion. The sample includes some 170,000 clones, 75% to 85% of them seen just once. Specimen: peripheral blood. Receptors originate from a human donor in a cohort sampled during active COVID-19.

This clone showed up just a few times. V gene TRBV4-3 combines with J gene TRBJ2-1, with 7 bases identical to TRBD1. V trimming: 1 base; J trimming: 2 bases; junction bases outside the gene matches: 11. Germline CDR1 and CDR2: LGHNA and YSLEER. The CDR3 has 18 residues. The CDR3 reads CASSQAPRGRFTYNEQFF. The CDR3 bases are TGCGCCAGCAGCCAAGCTCCCAGGGGGAGATTCACCTACAATGAGCAGTTCTTC.

The V gene is TRBV6-5, the J gene TRBJ2-1; 11 bases align to TRBD2. CDR3 length: 15 amino acids. CDR1 and CDR2 (germline): MNHEY, SVGAGI. V was clipped by 6 bases and J by 3 bases; unmatched bases: 4. Here the CDR3 reads CASRITSGGYNEQFF. CDR3 nucleotide sequence: TGTGCCAGCAGAATCACTAGCGGGGGCTACAATGAGCAGTTCTTC.

The chain combines TRBV4-1 with TRBJ2-7; possible D gene TRBD1, 6 bases. The V end was cut by 2 bases, the J end by 3 bases, with 11 bases between. Germline values: CDR1 MGHRA, CDR2 YSYEKL. The CDR3 length is 14 residues. The CDR3 protein is CASSQPGTSYEQYF. CDR3 sequence (DNA): TGCGCCAGCAGCCAACCGGGGACAAGCTACGAGCAGTACTTC.

J is TRBJ1-2 and V is TRBV11-2; D gene unclear. Germline V gene lookup returns CDR1 SGHAT and CDR2 FQNNGV. The CDR3 has 15 residues. Trimming stripped 1 base from V and 6 bases from J, with 15 bases between. The CDR3 DNA reads as TGTGCCAGCAGCTTAGGGCGGGTAGTTAGGGATGGCTACACCTTC. This codes for CASSLGRVVRDGYTF.

The rearrangement uses TRBV7-8 and TRBJ1-5; 7 bases agree with TRBD1. J was trimmed by 7 bases and V by 5 bases; bases with no gene match: 14. Germline loops: CDR1 SGHVS, CDR2 FQNEAQ. The CDR3 is 16 residues long. The CDR3 reads CASSRRGRQGTQPQHF. In nucleotides, the CDR3 is TGTGCCAGCAGCCGACGGGGTCGACAGGGCACGCAGCCCCAGCATTTT.

The V call is TRBV7-6, the J call TRBJ2-7; no clear D gene. The germline V and J ends were trimmed by 5 bases and 3 bases, with 5 bases remaining between them. Germline CDR1 SGHVS, CDR2 FNYEAQ. The CDR3 contains 11 residues. The CDR3 bases are TGTGCCAGCAGCGAGAGCTACGAGCAGTACTTC. Protein: CASSESYEQYF.

The rearrangement links TRBV19 to TRBJ2-3; TRBD1 aligns across 12 bases. CDR1 is LNHDA and CDR2 is SQIVND in the germline V gene (reference sequence). The CDR3 has 16 residues. V shed 6 bases, J shed 5 bases, and the junction held 9 bases outside the gene matches. The CDR3 reads CASSRSGQGAGDTQYF. The CDR3 DNA follows: TGTGCCAGTAGCCGGTCGGGACAGGGGGCAGGAGATACGCAGTATTTT. Filled out from reference TRBV19 and TRBJ2-3, the complete variable domain reads DGGITQSPKYLFRKEGQNVTLSCEQNLNHDAMYWYRQDPGQGLRLIYYSQIVNDFQKGDIAEGYSVSREKKESFPLTVTSAQKNPTAFYLCASSRSGQGAGDTQYFGPGTRLTVL.

V usage is TRBV2 and J usage is TRBJ2-7; TRBD1 agrees at 9 bases. V lost 5 bases to trimming and J lost 1 base; unmatched junction nucleotides: 18. The CDR3 sequence is 19 residues long. The germline CDR1 and CDR2 sequences are SNHLY and FYNNEI. The CDR3 protein is CASSPTVPGQGSPSYEQYF. CDR3 sequence (DNA): TGTGCCAGCAGTCCAACGGTCCCGGGACAGGGATCACCTTCCTACGAGCAGTACTTC.

The chain links TRBV27 to TRBJ2-7; maybe TRBD2 (6 bases). CDR1 and CDR2 (germline): MNHEY, SMNVEV (reference sequence). This CDR3 contains 15 residues. V was pared by 6 bases and J by 3 bases, with 18 bases between. The CDR3 nucleotides read TGTGCCAGCAGCGCGGGACTCTGGGGGAACTACGAGCAGTACTTC. Protein sequence: CASSAGLWGNYEQYF.

The V call is TRBV19, the J call TRBJ2-5, with 8 positions matching TRBD2. The V gene's germline CDR1 is LNHDA and CDR2 SQIVND (reference sequence). The CDR3 loop spans 15 amino acids. The V gene end was trimmed by 3 bases and the J gene end by 0 bases; junction bases not matched to a gene: 3. Here the CDR3 reads CASSIREGHQETQYF. The CDR3 coding sequence is TGTGCCAGTAGTATCCGGGAGGGGCACCAAGAGACCCAGTACTTC. The full variable domain, with the rest looked up from reference TRBV19 and TRBJ2-5, is DGGITQSPKYLFRKEGQNVTLSCEQNLNHDAMYWYRQDPGQGLRLIYYSQIVNDFQKGDIAEGYSVSREKKESFPLTVTSAQKNPTAFYLCASSIREGHQETQYFGPGTRLLVL.

This clone came up a few times. The chain carries TRBV11-3 and TRBJ1-1; possibly TRBD1 for D (5 bases). Per germline, CDR1 SGHNT and CDR2 YENEEA. The length of the CDR3 is 13 residues. V was clipped by 5 bases and J by 4 bases, with 11 bases between them. The DNA of the CDR3 is TGTGCCAGCAGCGCCCGGGGGGGCACTGAAGCTTTCTTT. Amino acid sequence: CASSARGGTEAFF.

The V and J genes are TRBV28 and TRBJ2-1, with TRBD1 identical over 7 bases. Unmatched junction bases numbered 8, after V lost 0 bases and J lost 0 bases. This CDR3 spans 18 amino acids. CDR1 and CDR2 from the germline V gene are MDHEN and SYDVKM. The CDR3 loop is CASSLWTGLGSSYNEQFF. The CDR3 DNA sequence: TGTGCCAGCAGTTTATGGACAGGGTTGGGGAGCTCCTACAATGAGCAGTTCTTC.

This clone has only a few counts. The genes are TRBV7-6 and TRBJ2-3; a weak D match, TRBD2 (6 bases). The CDR3 length is 15 residues. Between the trimmed V and J ends, which lost 2 bases and 2 bases, there was a span of 11 bases. The germline V gene has CDR1 SGHVS and CDR2 FNYEAQ. Here the CDR3 DNA reads TGTGCCAGCAGCTTAAGGGCGGGAATCACAGATACGCAGTATTTT. This translates into CASSLRAGITDTQYF.

The CDR3 nucleotides read TGTGCCAGCTCACGCGTTGGGACAGCGGAACGTGAAGCTTTCTTT. It encodes CASSRVGTAEREAFF. The chain uses TRBV18 and TRBJ1-1; 7 nucleotides line up with TRBD1. In germline, CDR1 is KGHSH, CDR2 LQKENI. This CDR3 is built from 15 residues. V was clipped by 4 bases and J by 7 bases; unmatched bases: 12.

V usage is TRBV6-5 and J usage is TRBJ1-2, with TRBD1 as a possible D gene (5 bases). The V gene's germline CDR1 is MNHEY and CDR2 SVGAGI. This CDR3 has 11 residues. V was shortened by 8 bases and J by 2 bases, with 6 bases between the two germline ends. CDR3 bases: TGTGCCAGCCAGGGAAACTATGGCTACACCTTC. Translating it yields CASQGNYGYTF.

The chain couples TRBV7-8 to TRBJ1-2; 8 bases are a match to TRBD1. The trim removed 5 bases at V and 4 bases at J, leaving 9 bases unmatched. CDR3 size: 15 residues. CDR1 and CDR2 (germline): SGHVS, FQNEAQ. The CDR3 reads CASSTSDRDFYGYTF. The CDR3 nucleotides are TGTGCCAGCAGCACCTCGGACAGGGACTTCTATGGCTACACCTTC.

The chain employs TRBV7-2 and TRBJ2-3, with D maybe TRBD1 (6 bases). Per the germline V gene, CDR1 is SGHTA and CDR2 is FQGNSA. This CDR3 is 14 amino acids long. Trimming removed 0 bases from V and 4 bases from J, with 8 bases in between. In DNA, the CDR3 is TGTGCCAGCAGCTTAGCGCAGGGGCCAGATACGCAGTATTTT. Translated, it gives CASSLAQGPDTQYF.

The V gene is TRBV7-2, the J gene TRBJ2-1; a possible D gene is TRBD1 (6 bases). CDR1 is SGHTA and CDR2 is FQGNSA in the germline V gene. The germline V and J ends were trimmed by 5 bases and 9 bases, with 17 bases remaining between them. The CDR3 is 14 residues long. The CDR3: CASSRWTAQAEQFF. In DNA, the CDR3 is TGTGCCAGCAGCCGGTGGACAGCACAGGCTGAGCAGTTCTTC.

The rearrangement uses TRBV2 and TRBJ1-2, with D possibly being TRBD1 (6 bases). CDR1 is SNHLY and CDR2 is FYNNEI in the germline V gene. Deletions cut 0 bases from V and 7 bases from J, with 12 bases between. This CDR3 comprises 14 residues. CDR3 residues: CASSEALSGAGYTF. The CDR3, as DNA: TGTGCCAGCAGTGAAGCATTGTCAGGGGCTGGCTACACCTTC.

V and J are TRBV7-8 and TRBJ2-3, with 7 bases lining up with TRBD2. V dropped 5 bases and J dropped 5; count of bases not matched to a gene: 10. The germline CDR1 and CDR2 sequences are SGHVS and FQNEAQ. The CDR3 is 15 amino acids. The CDR3: CASSHQASGGDTQYF. CDR3 DNA: TGTGCCAGCAGCCACCAGGCTAGCGGTGGAGATACGCAGTATTTT. Full variable domain (missing parts from reference TRBV7-8 and TRBJ2-3): GAGVSQSPRYKVAKRGQDVALRCDPISGHVSLFWYQQALGQGPEFLTYFQNEAQLDKSGLPSDRFFAERPEGSVSTLKIQRTQQEDSAVYLCASSHQASGGDTQYFGPGTRLTVL.

The gene calls are TRBV11-3 and TRBJ2-1; D gene unclear. CDR3 length: 13 amino acids. Trimming took off 4 bases at V and 10 bases at J, with 14 bases between the two ends. CDR1 is SGHNT, CDR2 YENEEA, per germline. CDR3: CASSSDLDGEQFF. CDR3 DNA sequence: TGTGCCAGCAGCTCCGATTTAGACGGGGAGCAGTTCTTC.

The chain joins TRBV7-3 to TRBJ2-7; D not certain. V gave up 2 bases and J gave up 6 bases, with 14 bases separating them. The CDR3 has 14 amino acids. Germline V gene lookup returns CDR1 SGHTA and CDR2 FQGTGA. CDR3 sequence reads: CASSLGYGSAEQYF. CDR3 in DNA: TGTGCCAGCAGCTTAGGGTACGGGTCCGCCGAGCAGTACTTC.

This chain links TRBV7-3 with TRBJ2-7, with 7 bases matching TRBD2. Germline V gene sequence: CDR1 SGHTA, CDR2 FQGTGA. The CDR3 has 14 amino acids. Trimming took 1 base from V and 7 from J; bases not matched to a gene: 7. The CDR3 region has the DNA TGTGCCAGCAGCTTAAGGAGCGGGATGGGGGAGCAGTACTTC. It codes for CASSLRSGMGEQYF.

The V and J genes are TRBV25-1 and TRBJ1-2, with D possibly matching TRBD1 (6 bases). The CDR3 is 13 residues long. Trimming removed 4 bases from V and 7 bases from J, with 13 bases in between. Germline loops: CDR1 MGHDK, CDR2 SYGVNS. Here the CDR3 reads CASSGLTGSGYTF. For the CDR3, the DNA is TGTGCCAGCAGTGGGTTAACAGGGAGTGGCTACACCTTC.

This chain uses TRBV7-8 with TRBJ2-3; 8 bases agree with TRBD2. J was trimmed by 1 base and V by 1 base; bases with no gene match: 4. This CDR3 spans 16 amino acids. Germline V CDR1 and CDR2: SGHVS, FQNEAQ. CDR3 amino acids: CASSLVAGGGTDTQYF. For the CDR3, the DNA is TGTGCCAGCAGCTTAGTGGCGGGGGGCGGCACAGATACGCAGTATTTT.

This chain links TRBV9 with TRBJ1-3, with 7 bases identical to TRBD1. Germline-derived CDR1 and CDR2 are SGDLS and YYNGEE. Trimming removed 4 bases from V and 3 bases from J; junction bases left unmatched: 13. The CDR3 spans 17 residues. CDR3 bases: TGTGCCAGCAGCACCACCTTGACAGGGCTATTTGGAAACACCATATATTTT. Translation gives CASSTTLTGLFGNTIYF.

The chain couples TRBV24-1 to TRBJ2-5, with D possibly matching TRBD1 (5 bases). The CDR3 is made up of 15 amino acids. Deletions cut 6 bases from V and 1 base from J, with 14 bases between. CDR1 is KGHDR, CDR2 SFDVKD, per germline. In DNA, the CDR3 is TGTGCCACCAGTCTTCAGGGTTTTGTCCAAGAGACCCAGTACTTC. It is translated as CATSLQGFVQETQYF.

This chain links TRBV7-2 with TRBJ2-7; possibly TRBD2 for D (5 bases). This CDR3 spans 16 amino acids. The V end was cut by 1 base, the J end by 1 base, with 14 bases between. CDR1 SGHTA and CDR2 FQGNSA come from the germline V gene. The CDR3 DNA sequence: TGTGCCAGCAGCTTAGAGTCCGGGGTTCCTTCCTACGAGCAGTACTTC. This translates into CASSLESGVPSYEQYF. The whole variable domain, filled in from reference TRBV7-2 and TRBJ2-7, reads GAGVSQSPSNKVTEKGKDVELRCDPISGHTALYWYRQSLGQGLEFLIYFQGNSAPDKSGLPSDRFSAERTGGSVSTLTIQRTQQEDSAVYLCASSLESGVPSYEQYFGPGTRLTVT.

The chain has TRBV19 and TRBJ2-6; 11 nucleotides line up with TRBD1. V lost 1 base and J lost 17; bases outside the gene matches: 7. From germline, CDR1 is LNHDA and CDR2 SQIVND (reference sequence). The CDR3 runs 14 residues. CDR3 loop: CASSIAPGQGVMTF. Written as DNA, the CDR3 is TGTGCCAGTAGTATAGCCCCGGGACAGGGGGTTATGACTTTC.

The table lists this clone with a few counts. The V gene is TRBV10-2, the J gene TRBJ2-7; 9 nucleotides line up with TRBD2. With 6 bases clipped from V and 1 base from J, the junction kept 4 bases outside the gene matches. Per germline, CDR1 WSHSY and CDR2 SAAADI. The CDR3 contains 14 residues. The CDR3 bases are TGCGCCAGCAGGAGACTAGCGGCTTCCTACGAGCAGTACTTC. It encodes CASRRLAASYEQYF.

The rearrangement links TRBV7-2 to TRBJ2-7, with 7 bases identical to TRBD2. After removal of 0 bases from V and 0 bases from J, the junction contained 8 bases not matched to a gene. Germline CDR1 and CDR2: SGHTA and FQGNSA. The CDR3 sequence is 17 residues long. CDR3 sequence (DNA): TGTGCCAGCAGCTTAGCGGGGGGGGGAGGAGTCTCCTACGAGCAGTACTTC. It codes for CASSLAGGGGVSYEQYF.

The V and J genes are TRBV30 and TRBJ1-3; TRBD1 aligns across 7 bases. Germline CDR1 is GTSNPN and CDR2 is SVGIG (reference sequence). This CDR3 spans 15 amino acids. V lost 0 bases and J lost 0; bases outside the gene matches: 2. CDR3 sequence: CAWSVGTDSGNTIYF. CDR3 nucleotide sequence: TGTGCCTGGAGTGTAGGGACAGACTCTGGAAACACCATATATTTT.